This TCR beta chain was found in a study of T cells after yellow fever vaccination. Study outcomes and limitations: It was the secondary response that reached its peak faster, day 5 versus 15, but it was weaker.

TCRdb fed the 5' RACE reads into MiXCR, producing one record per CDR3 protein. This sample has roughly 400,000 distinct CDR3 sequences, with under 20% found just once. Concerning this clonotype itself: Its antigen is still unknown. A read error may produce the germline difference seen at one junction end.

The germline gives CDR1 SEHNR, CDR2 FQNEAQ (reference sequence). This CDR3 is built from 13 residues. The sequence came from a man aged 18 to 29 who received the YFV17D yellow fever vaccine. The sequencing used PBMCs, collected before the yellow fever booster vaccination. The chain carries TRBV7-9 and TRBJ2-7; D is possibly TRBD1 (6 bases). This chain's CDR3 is CASSLEGGDLRGF. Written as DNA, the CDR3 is TGTGCCAGCAGCTTAGAAGGGGGAGACCTGAGGGGCTTC.